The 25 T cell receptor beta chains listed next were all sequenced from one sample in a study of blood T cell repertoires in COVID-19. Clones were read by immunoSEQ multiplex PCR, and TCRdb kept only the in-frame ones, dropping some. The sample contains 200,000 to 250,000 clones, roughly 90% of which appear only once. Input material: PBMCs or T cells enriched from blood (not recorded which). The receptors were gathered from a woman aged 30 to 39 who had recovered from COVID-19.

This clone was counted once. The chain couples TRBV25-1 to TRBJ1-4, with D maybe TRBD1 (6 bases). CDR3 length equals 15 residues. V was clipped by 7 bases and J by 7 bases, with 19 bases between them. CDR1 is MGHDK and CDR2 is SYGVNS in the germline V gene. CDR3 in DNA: TGTGCCAGCAATGGAGCAGGGGCTGTTGGTGAAAAACTGTTTTTT. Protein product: CASNGAGAVGEKLFF.

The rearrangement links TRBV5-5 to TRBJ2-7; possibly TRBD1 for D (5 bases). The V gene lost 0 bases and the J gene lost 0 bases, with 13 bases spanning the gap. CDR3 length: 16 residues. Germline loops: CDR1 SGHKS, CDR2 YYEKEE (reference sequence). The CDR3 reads CASSLVSQDNSYEQYF. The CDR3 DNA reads TGTGCCAGCAGCTTGGTTTCTCAGGACAACTCCTACGAGCAGTACTTC.

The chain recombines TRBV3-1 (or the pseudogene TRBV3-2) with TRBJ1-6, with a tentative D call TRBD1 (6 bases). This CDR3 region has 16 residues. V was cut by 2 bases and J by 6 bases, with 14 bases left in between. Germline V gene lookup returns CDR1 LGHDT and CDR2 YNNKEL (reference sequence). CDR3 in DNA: TGTGCCAGCAGCCAACAGGGGTTCGTCGGTAATTCACCCCTCCACTTT. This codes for CASSQQGFVGNSPLHF.

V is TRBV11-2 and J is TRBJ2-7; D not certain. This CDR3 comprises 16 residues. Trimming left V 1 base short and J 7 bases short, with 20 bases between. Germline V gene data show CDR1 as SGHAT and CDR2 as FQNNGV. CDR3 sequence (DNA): TGTGCCAGCAGCTTAGTCTCGGGTCGGCCGGTATGGGAGCAGTACTTC. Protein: CASSLVSGRPVWEQYF.

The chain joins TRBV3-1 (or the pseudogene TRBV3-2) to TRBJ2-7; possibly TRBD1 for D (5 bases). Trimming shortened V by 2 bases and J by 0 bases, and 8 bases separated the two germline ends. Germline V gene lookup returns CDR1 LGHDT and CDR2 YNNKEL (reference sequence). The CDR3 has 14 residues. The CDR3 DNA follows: TGTGCCAGCAGCCAAAGACAGCTCTCCTACGAGCAGTACTTC. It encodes CASSQRQLSYEQYF.

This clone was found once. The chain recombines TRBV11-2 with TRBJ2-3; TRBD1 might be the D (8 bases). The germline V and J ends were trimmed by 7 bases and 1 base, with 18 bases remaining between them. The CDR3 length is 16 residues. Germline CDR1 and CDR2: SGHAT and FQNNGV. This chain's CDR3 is CASTVNTGGGTDTQYF. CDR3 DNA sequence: TGTGCCAGCACCGTCAACACAGGGGGGGGCACAGATACGCAGTATTTT.

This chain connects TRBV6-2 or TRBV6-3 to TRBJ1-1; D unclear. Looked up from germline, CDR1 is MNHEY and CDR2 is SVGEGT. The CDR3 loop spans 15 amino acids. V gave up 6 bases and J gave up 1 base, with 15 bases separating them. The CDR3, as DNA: TGTGCCAGCAGCCGCCCCCCGGGAACGAACACTGAAGCTTTCTTT. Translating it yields CASSRPPGTNTEAFF.

In DNA, the CDR3 is TGTGCCAGCAGTACCGGGGCTAGCGCTTACAATGAGCAGTTCTTC. Amino acids: CASSTGASAYNEQFF. The chain has TRBV2 and TRBJ2-1, with TRBD2 as a possible D gene (6 bases). Germline CDR1 reads SNHLY; CDR2 reads FYNNEI. The ends were cut back, 5 bases at V and 4 bases at J, with 15 bases in the middle. The CDR3 covers 15 residues.

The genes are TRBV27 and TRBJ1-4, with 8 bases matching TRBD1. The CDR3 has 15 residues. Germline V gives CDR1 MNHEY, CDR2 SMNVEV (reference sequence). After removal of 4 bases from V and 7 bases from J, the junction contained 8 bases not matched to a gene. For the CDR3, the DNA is TGTGCCAGCAGTTCAGCCGGGACAGGAGCTGAAAAACTGTTTTTT. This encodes CASSSAGTGAEKLFF. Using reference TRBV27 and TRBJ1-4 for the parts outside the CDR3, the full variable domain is EAQVTQNPRYLITVTGKKLTVTCSQNMNHEYMSWYRQDPGLGLRQIYYSMNVEVTDKGDVPEGYKVSRKEKRNFPLILESPSPNQTSLYFCASSSAGTGAEKLFFGSGTQLSVL.

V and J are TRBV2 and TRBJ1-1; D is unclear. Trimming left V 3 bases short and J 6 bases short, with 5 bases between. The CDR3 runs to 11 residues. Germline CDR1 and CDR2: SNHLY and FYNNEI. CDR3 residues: CASSDIAEAFF. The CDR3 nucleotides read TGTGCCAGCAGTGACATTGCTGAAGCTTTCTTT. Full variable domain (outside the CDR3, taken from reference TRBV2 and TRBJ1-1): EPEVTQTPSHQVTQMGQEVILRCVPISNHLYFYWYRQILGQKVEFLVSFYNNEISEKSEIFDDQFSVERPDGSNFTLKIRSTKLEDSAMYFCASSDIAEAFFGQGTRLTVV.

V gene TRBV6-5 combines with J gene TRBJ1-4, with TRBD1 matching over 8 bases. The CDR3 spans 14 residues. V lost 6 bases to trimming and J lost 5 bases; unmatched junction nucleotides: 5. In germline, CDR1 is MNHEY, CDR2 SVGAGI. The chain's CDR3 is CASREYRGNEKLFF. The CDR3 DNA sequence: TGTGCCAGCAGAGAGTACAGGGGGAATGAAAAACTGTTTTTT.

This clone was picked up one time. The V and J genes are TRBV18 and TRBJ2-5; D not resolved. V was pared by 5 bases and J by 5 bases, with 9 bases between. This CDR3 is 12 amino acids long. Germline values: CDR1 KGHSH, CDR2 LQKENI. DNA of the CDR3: TGTGCCAGCTCAGTCGCGATGGAGACCCAGTACTTC. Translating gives CASSVAMETQYF.

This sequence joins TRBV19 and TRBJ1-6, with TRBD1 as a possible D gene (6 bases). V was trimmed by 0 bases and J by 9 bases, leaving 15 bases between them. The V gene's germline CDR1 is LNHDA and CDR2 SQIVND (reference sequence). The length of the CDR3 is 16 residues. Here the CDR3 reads CASSIDRGGLGSPLHF. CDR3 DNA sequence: TGTGCCAGTAGTATAGATCGCGGGGGGCTGGGTTCACCCCTCCACTTT.

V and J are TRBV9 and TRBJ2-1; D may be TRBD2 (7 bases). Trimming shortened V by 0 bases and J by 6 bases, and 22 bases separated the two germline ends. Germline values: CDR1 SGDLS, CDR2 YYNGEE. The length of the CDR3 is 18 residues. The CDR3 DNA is TGTGCCAGCAGCGTAGATTTGGGTGGGGGGGCGACATTCAATGAGCAGTTCTTC. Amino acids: CASSVDLGGGATFNEQFF.

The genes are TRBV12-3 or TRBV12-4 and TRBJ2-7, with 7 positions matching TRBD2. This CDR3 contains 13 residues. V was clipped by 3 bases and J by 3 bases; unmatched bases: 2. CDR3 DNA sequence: TGTGCCAGCAGTTTTACGGGGGGCTACGAGCAGTACTTC. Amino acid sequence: CASSFTGGYEQYF.

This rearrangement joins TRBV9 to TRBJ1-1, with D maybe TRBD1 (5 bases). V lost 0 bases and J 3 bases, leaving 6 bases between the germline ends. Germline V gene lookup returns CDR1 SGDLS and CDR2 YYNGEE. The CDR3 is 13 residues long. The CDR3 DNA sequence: TGTGCCAGCAGCGTAGAGGGGTACACTGAAGCTTTCTTT. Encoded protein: CASSVEGYTEAFF.

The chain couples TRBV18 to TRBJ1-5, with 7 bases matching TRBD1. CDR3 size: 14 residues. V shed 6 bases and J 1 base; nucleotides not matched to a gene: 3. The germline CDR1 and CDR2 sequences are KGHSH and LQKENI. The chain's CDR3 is CASSWTGSNQPQHF. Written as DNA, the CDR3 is TGTGCCAGCTCCTGGACAGGAAGCAATCAGCCCCAGCATTTT. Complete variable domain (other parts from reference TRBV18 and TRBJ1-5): NAGVMQNPRHLVRRRGQEARLRCSPMKGHSHVYWYRQLPEEGLKFMVYLQKENIIDESGMPKERFSAEFPKEGPSILRIQQVVRGDSAAYFCASSWTGSNQPQHFGDGTRLSIL.

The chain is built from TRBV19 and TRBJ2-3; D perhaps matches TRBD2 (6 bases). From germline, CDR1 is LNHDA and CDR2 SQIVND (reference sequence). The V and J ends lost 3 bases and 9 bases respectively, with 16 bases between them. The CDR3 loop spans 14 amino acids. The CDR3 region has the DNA TGTGCCAGTAGTATTGGGGACTCTCGAGCCACGCAGTATTTT. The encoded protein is CASSIGDSRATQYF.

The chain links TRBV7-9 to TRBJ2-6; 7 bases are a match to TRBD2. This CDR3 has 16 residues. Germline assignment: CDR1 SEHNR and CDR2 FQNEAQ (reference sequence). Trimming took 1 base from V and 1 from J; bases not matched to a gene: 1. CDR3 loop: CASSLGAGSGANVLTF. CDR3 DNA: TGTGCCAGCAGCTTAGGAGCGGGATCTGGGGCCAACGTCCTGACTTTC.

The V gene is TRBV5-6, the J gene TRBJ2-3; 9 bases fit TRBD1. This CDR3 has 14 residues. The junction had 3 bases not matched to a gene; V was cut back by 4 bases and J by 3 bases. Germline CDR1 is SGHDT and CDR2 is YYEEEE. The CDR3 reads CASSIDRGTDTQYF. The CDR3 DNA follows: TGTGCCAGCAGCATCGACAGGGGGACAGATACGCAGTATTTT.

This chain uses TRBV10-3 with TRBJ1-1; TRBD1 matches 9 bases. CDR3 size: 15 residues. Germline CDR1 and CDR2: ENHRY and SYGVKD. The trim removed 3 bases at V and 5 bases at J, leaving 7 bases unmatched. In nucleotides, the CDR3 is TGTGCCATCAGTGAACAGGGGGCGAGGGAAACTGAAGCTTTCTTT. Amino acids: CAISEQGARETEAFF.

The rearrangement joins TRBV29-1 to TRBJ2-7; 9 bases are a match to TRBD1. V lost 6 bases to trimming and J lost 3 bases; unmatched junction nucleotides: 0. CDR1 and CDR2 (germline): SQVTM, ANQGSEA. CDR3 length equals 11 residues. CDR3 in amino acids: CSVDRGYEQYF. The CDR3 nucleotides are TGCAGCGTGGACAGGGGCTACGAGCAGTACTTC.

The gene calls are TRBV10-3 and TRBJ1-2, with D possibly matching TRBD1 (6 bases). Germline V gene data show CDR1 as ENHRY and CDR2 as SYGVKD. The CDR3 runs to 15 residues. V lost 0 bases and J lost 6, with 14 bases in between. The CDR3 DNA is TGTGCCATCAGTGAGTCGGCACAGGGAAGAGATGGCTACACCTTC. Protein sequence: CAISESAQGRDGYTF.

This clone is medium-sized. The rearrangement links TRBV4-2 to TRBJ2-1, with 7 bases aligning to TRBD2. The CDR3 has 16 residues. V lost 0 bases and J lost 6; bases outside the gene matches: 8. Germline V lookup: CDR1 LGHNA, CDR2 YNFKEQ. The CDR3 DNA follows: TGTGCCAGCAGCCAAGATCCGGGGGGTCCGGCCAATGAGCAGTTCTTC. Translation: CASSQDPGGPANEQFF.

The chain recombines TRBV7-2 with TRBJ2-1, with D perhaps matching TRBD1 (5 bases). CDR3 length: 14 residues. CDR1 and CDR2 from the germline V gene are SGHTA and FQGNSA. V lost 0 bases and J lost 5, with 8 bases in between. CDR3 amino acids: CASSLARRDNEQFF. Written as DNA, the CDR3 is TGTGCCAGCAGCTTAGCGCGCAGGGACAATGAGCAGTTCTTC. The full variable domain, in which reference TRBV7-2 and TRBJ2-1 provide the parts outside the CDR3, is GAGVSQSPSNKVTEKGKDVELRCDPISGHTALYWYRQSLGQGLEFLIYFQGNSAPDKSGLPSDRFSAERTGGSVSTLTIQRTQQEDSAVYLCASSLARRDNEQFFGPGTRLTVL.